The 32 T cell receptor beta chains in this list originate from one sample, sequenced in a study of blood T cell repertoires in COVID-19. This table comes from immunoSEQ multiplex PCR, and its TCRdb copy is limited to in-frame clones, with some not included. The sample shows 200,000 to 250,000 clones, just over 85% of them seen only once. What was sequenced was PBMCs or T cells enriched from blood (not recorded which). These receptors all come from a woman between 45 and 60 years old with acute COVID-19.

V gene TRBV27 combines with J gene TRBJ2-7; 8 bases map to TRBD1. Germline V gene sequence: CDR1 MNHEY, CDR2 SMNVEV (reference sequence). The length of the CDR3 is 18 residues. Trimming removed 0 bases from V and 3 bases from J; junction bases left unmatched: 13. DNA for the CDR3: TGTGCCAGCAGTTTATCAGCGCTGGACAGGGTCCTTAACTACGAGCAGTACTTC. It encodes CASSLSALDRVLNYEQYF.

The gene calls are TRBV5-1 and TRBJ2-1; TRBD1 aligns across 7 bases. The germline V gene has CDR1 SGHRS and CDR2 YFSETQ. V lost 3 bases to trimming and J lost 0 bases; unmatched junction nucleotides: 12. The CDR3 totals 18 residues. The CDR3 DNA is TGCGCCAGCAGCTCCATTCCACCGGGACAGCTCTCCTACAATGAGCAGTTCTTC. It yields the protein CASSSIPPGQLSYNEQFF.

V usage is TRBV12-3 or TRBV12-4 and J usage is TRBJ2-1; D not resolved. The V end was cut by 7 bases, the J end by 5 bases, with 6 bases between. The CDR3 length is 11 residues. CDR3 nucleotides: TGTGCCAGCAATCTTAACAATGAGCAGTTCTTC. It translates to CASNLNNEQFF.

The chain employs TRBV5-1 and TRBJ2-3; 8 positions match TRBD1. Germline CDR1 and CDR2: SGHRS and YFSETQ. This CDR3 is 13 amino acids long. The V segment lost 9 bases and the J segment 2 bases; nucleotides outside the gene matches: 5. CDR3 protein: CATTTGVTDTQYF. DNA for the CDR3: TGCGCCACCACGACAGGGGTCACAGATACGCAGTATTTT.

The V call is TRBV7-9, the J call TRBJ1-2; TRBD1 might be the D (5 bases). Germline V gene sequence: CDR1 SEHNR, CDR2 FQNEAQ (reference sequence). Trimming removed 7 bases at V and 2 bases at J, with 32 bases between. The length of the CDR3 is 20 residues. The CDR3 loop is CASTNLIRRTPDRQNYGYTF. CDR3 DNA sequence: TGTGCCAGCACCAACTTGATCCGACGGACCCCAGACCGACAGAACTATGGCTACACCTTC.

The chain uses TRBV27 and TRBJ2-3; TRBD1 is a possible D gene (6 bases). This CDR3 has 16 residues. Deletions cut 1 base from V and 3 bases from J, with 14 bases between. CDR1 and CDR2 from the germline V gene are MNHEY and SMNVEV (reference sequence). CDR3 sequence: CASSLFSPGDTDTQYF. In DNA form, the CDR3 reads TGTGCCAGCAGTTTATTCTCCCCAGGGGATACAGATACGCAGTATTTT.

The chain links TRBV5-1 to TRBJ2-2, with D unresolved. Trimming took off 0 bases at V and 2 bases at J, with 11 bases between the two ends. The CDR3 is 16 amino acids. Germline lookup yields CDR1 SGHRS and CDR2 YFSETQ. The CDR3 region has the DNA TGCGCCAGCAGCTTGGCCAGCGCCGTAAACACCGGGGAGCTGTTTTTT. Translation: CASSLASAVNTGELFF.

The chain links TRBV7-9 to TRBJ1-4; the match to TRBD1 covers 8 bases. The V and J ends lost 5 bases and 4 bases, in that order; junction bases with no gene match: 6. Germline CDR1 is SEHNR and CDR2 is FQNEAQ (reference sequence). This CDR3 has 15 residues. The CDR3 spells CASSPRTGINEKLFF. The DNA of the CDR3 is TGTGCCAGCAGCCCTCGGACAGGGATTAATGAAAAACTGTTTTTT.

The chain recombines TRBV7-8 with TRBJ1-2; D is undetermined. This CDR3 contains 15 residues. Per the germline V gene, CDR1 is SGHVS and CDR2 is FQNEAQ. V was pared by 2 bases and J by 7 bases, with 17 bases between. The CDR3 nucleotides read TGTGCCAGCAGCTTATCTGGAGGAGTTTGGAGTGGCTACACCTTC. This gives the protein CASSLSGGVWSGYTF. The variable domain in full, completed from reference TRBV7-8 and TRBJ1-2, reads GAGVSQSPRYKVAKRGQDVALRCDPISGHVSLFWYQQALGQGPEFLTYFQNEAQLDKSGLPSDRFFAERPEGSVSTLKIQRTQQEDSAVYLCASSLSGGVWSGYTFGSGTRLTVV.

V is TRBV18 and J is TRBJ2-7, with 7 bases lining up with TRBD2. The CDR3 extends over 14 amino acids. V trimming: 3 bases; J trimming: 2 bases; junction bases outside the gene matches: 4. Germline V gene data show CDR1 as KGHSH and CDR2 as LQKENI. CDR3: CASSPASGTYEQYF. The CDR3 coding sequence is TGTGCCAGCTCACCTGCTAGCGGAACCTACGAGCAGTACTTC.

The V gene is TRBV19, the J gene TRBJ2-1, with TRBD1 matching 9 bases. CDR3 length: 14 amino acids. From germline, CDR1 is LNHDA and CDR2 SQIVND (reference sequence). V shed 6 bases, J shed 4 bases, and the junction held 4 bases outside the gene matches. The CDR3 loop reads CASSPGTGYNEQFF. The CDR3 nucleotides are TGTGCCAGTAGCCCCGGGACAGGGTACAATGAGCAGTTCTTC.

J is TRBJ2-4 and V is TRBV5-4, with 10 bases lining up with TRBD2. CDR3 length equals 14 residues. The trim removed 2 bases at V and 6 bases at J, leaving 2 bases unmatched. Germline loops: CDR1 SGHNT, CDR2 YYREEE (reference sequence). CDR3 DNA sequence: TGTGCCAGCAGCTTAGCTAGCGGGAGAAACATTCAGTACTTC. This gives the protein CASSLASGRNIQYF. Using reference TRBV5-4 and TRBJ2-4 for the parts outside the CDR3, the full variable domain is ETGVTQSPTHLIKTRGQQVTLRCSSQSGHNTVSWYQQALGQGPQFIFQYYREEENGRGNFPPRFSGLQFPNYSSELNVNALELDDSALYLCASSLASGRNIQYFGAGTRLSVL.

The chain has TRBV10-3 and TRBJ1-5; D is undetermined. The V end lost 1 base, the J end lost 4 bases, and 5 bases lay between the germline ends. Germline V gene lookup returns CDR1 ENHRY and CDR2 SYGVKD. CDR3 length equals 13 residues. CDR3: CAISEYQNQPQHF. Here the CDR3 DNA reads TGTGCCATCAGTGAGTATCAGAATCAGCCCCAGCATTTT.

V usage is TRBV5-1 and J usage is TRBJ1-4; 8 nucleotides line up with TRBD1. The junction had 5 bases not matched to a gene; V was cut back by 2 bases and J by 5 bases. Germline-derived CDR1 and CDR2 are SGHRS and YFSETQ. The CDR3 contains 15 residues. The CDR3 sequence is CASSFQGASNEKLFF. CDR3 coding DNA: TGCGCCAGCAGCTTTCAGGGGGCGTCGAATGAAAAACTGTTTTTT.

The rearrangement links TRBV24-1 to TRBJ2-1; TRBD1 agrees at 11 bases. Trimming removed 3 bases from V and 7 bases from J; junction bases left unmatched: 4. The CDR3 totals 15 residues. Germline-derived CDR1 and CDR2 are KGHDR and SFDVKD. The CDR3 DNA follows: TGTGCCACCAGTGATCGGACAGGGGGCAAAAATGAGCAGTTCTTC. Translation gives CATSDRTGGKNEQFF.

The genes are TRBV30 and TRBJ1-2; D call uncertain. Deletions cut 0 bases from V and 8 bases from J, with 13 bases between. The germline CDR1 and CDR2 sequences are GTSNPN and SVGIG (reference sequence). The CDR3 is 13 amino acids. This CDR3 reads CAWSVRGYDGYTF. Here the CDR3 DNA reads TGTGCCTGGAGTGTCAGAGGGTACGACGGCTACACCTTC.

The V gene is TRBV9, the J gene TRBJ2-2, with 8 bases identical to TRBD2. Germline CDR1 SGDLS, CDR2 YYNGEE. This CDR3 region has 16 residues. With 0 bases clipped from V and 7 bases from J, the junction kept 8 bases outside the gene matches. The CDR3 bases are TGTGCCAGCAGCGTAGCTGGCGGGAGGATGGACGGGGAGCTGTTTTTT. Protein: CASSVAGGRMDGELFF.

V is TRBV5-1 and J is TRBJ1-3; no reliable D call. V lost 0 bases and J 4 bases, leaving 8 bases between the germline ends. This CDR3 spans 14 amino acids. CDR1 SGHRS and CDR2 YFSETQ come from the germline V gene. CDR3 nucleotides: TGCGCCAGCAGCTTGGATGCCCAGGGAAACACCATATATTTT. Amino acid sequence: CASSLDAQGNTIYF. The complete variable domain, with remaining parts taken from reference TRBV5-1 and TRBJ1-3, reads KAGVTQTPRYLIKTRGQQVTLSCSPISGHRSVSWYQQTPGQGLQFLFEYFSETQRNKGNFPGRFSGRQFSNSRSEMNVSTLELGDSALYLCASSLDAQGNTIYFGEGSWLTVV.

This clone appeared a single time. The genes are TRBV10-2 and TRBJ2-7; possibly TRBD2 for D (6 bases). The CDR3 covers 17 residues. Germline CDR1 WSHSY, CDR2 SAAADI. The ends were cut back, 0 bases at V and 1 base at J, with 16 bases in the middle. DNA of the CDR3: TGCGCCAGCAGTGAGTCCCCCGGGGGTCCGAGATCCTACGAGCAGTACTTC. Protein sequence: CASSESPGGPRSYEQYF.

The V call is TRBV7-2, the J call TRBJ1-5; D uncertain. CDR1 is SGHTA, CDR2 FQGNSA, per germline. V was shortened by 5 bases and J by 0 bases, with 8 bases between the two germline ends. This CDR3 has 14 residues. CDR3 DNA: TGTGCCAGCAGCCAATCCTATAGCAATCAGCCCCAGCATTTT. The encoded protein is CASSQSYSNQPQHF.

The V gene is TRBV18, the J gene TRBJ1-2; 10 bases match TRBD1. The CDR3 extends over 15 amino acids. Germline assignment: CDR1 KGHSH and CDR2 LQKENI. Germline trimming cut 2 bases from V and 4 bases from J; bases unmatched to any gene: 4. For the CDR3, the DNA is TGTGCCAGCTCACCAAGACAGGGGGCTTTCTATGGCTACACCTTC. Translating it yields CASSPRQGAFYGYTF.

V usage is TRBV19 and J usage is TRBJ2-6, with 8 bases matching TRBD1. Germline V CDR1 and CDR2: LNHDA, SQIVND (reference sequence). V shed 3 bases and J 3 bases; nucleotides not matched to a gene: 7. The CDR3 consists of 17 residues. For the CDR3, the DNA is TGTGCCAGTAGTATCGGACAGGGAACCGGTGGGGCCAACGTCCTGACTTTC. Amino acid sequence: CASSIGQGTGGANVLTF.

This clone has a single count. This rearrangement joins TRBV18 to TRBJ1-1; 7 nucleotides match TRBD1. Germline lookup yields CDR1 KGHSH and CDR2 LQKENI. This CDR3 region has 14 residues. Unmatched junction bases numbered 4, after V lost 5 bases and J lost 1 base. The CDR3: CASSNSGGNTEAFF. As DNA, the CDR3 is TGTGCCAGCTCAAATTCAGGGGGGAACACTGAAGCTTTCTTT.

The chain recombines TRBV2 with TRBJ2-5; D gene uncertain. The CDR3 contains 11 residues. The germline V gene encodes CDR1 SNHLY and CDR2 FYNNEI. V was pared by 3 bases and J by 5 bases, with 4 bases between. The DNA for the CDR3 is TGTGCCAGCAGTGACCCGGAGACCCAGTACTTC. Translating it yields CASSDPETQYF. Full variable domain (rest looked up from reference TRBV2 and TRBJ2-5): EPEVTQTPSHQVTQMGQEVILRCVPISNHLYFYWYRQILGQKVEFLVSFYNNEISEKSEIFDDQFSVERPDGSNFTLKIRSTKLEDSAMYFCASSDPETQYFGPGTRLLVL.

V is TRBV9 and J is TRBJ2-1; 8 nucleotides align to TRBD2. Germline V CDR1 and CDR2: SGDLS, YYNGEE. Trimming cost V 0 bases and J 3 bases; bases outside gene matches: 2. The CDR3 loop spans 15 amino acids. The CDR3 DNA follows: TGTGCCAGCAGCGTAGGAGCGGGAGACTACAATGAGCAGTTCTTC. Translation gives CASSVGAGDYNEQFF. Using reference TRBV9 and TRBJ2-1 for the parts outside the CDR3, the full variable domain is DSGVTQTPKHLITATGQRVTLRCSPRSGDLSVYWYQQSLDQGLQFLIQYYNGEERAKGNILERFSAQQFPDLHSELNLSSLELGDSALYFCASSVGAGDYNEQFFGPGTRLTVL.

The chain couples TRBV28 to TRBJ1-5; D is possibly TRBD1 (5 bases). V was pared by 6 bases and J by 5 bases, with 14 bases between. CDR3 size: 14 residues. CDR1 MDHEN and CDR2 SYDVKM come from the germline V gene. The CDR3 DNA reads as TGTGCCAGCAGGCTCGCAGGGAGGTATCAGCCCCAGCATTTT. Translated, it gives CASRLAGRYQPQHF.

This clone was seen only a few times. Here the CDR3 DNA reads TGTGCCAGTAGTAGCTCCACCGGGACAGCGCCTGGACAGCCCCAGCATTTT. Protein product: CASSSSTGTAPGQPQHF. The J gene is TRBJ1-5, the V gene TRBV19; 7 nucleotides agree with TRBD1. Trimming at V came to 4 bases and at J to 7 bases, leaving 16 bases not matched to a gene. The CDR3 totals 17 residues. Germline lookup yields CDR1 LNHDA and CDR2 SQIVND (reference sequence).

The V and J genes are TRBV7-2 and TRBJ1-1, with D perhaps matching TRBD1 (6 bases). The V end was cut by 6 bases, the J end by 11 bases, with 28 bases between. From germline, CDR1 is SGHTA and CDR2 FQGNSA. The CDR3 has 16 residues. The CDR3 spells CASSWDKFLGSDAAFF. The CDR3 nucleotides are TGTGCCAGCAGTTGGGACAAGTTTCTAGGGTCTGACGCGGCTTTCTTT.

The chain links TRBV28 to TRBJ1-6; D is undetermined. With 4 bases removed from V and 8 bases from J, the gap between germline ends came to 12 bases. The CDR3 has 14 residues. Germline assignment: CDR1 MDHEN and CDR2 SYDVKM. DNA of the CDR3: TGTGCCAGCAGTTCAGGTTTCTTTTATTCACCCCTCCACTTT. It codes for CASSSGFFYSPLHF.

This chain uses TRBV5-6 with TRBJ1-5; 9 bases match TRBD1. The junction had 12 bases not matched to a gene; V was cut back by 4 bases and J by 1 base. The V gene's germline CDR1 is SGHDT and CDR2 YYEEEE. The CDR3 contains 18 residues. CDR3 sequence (DNA): TGTGCCAGCAGCCTCCGGGACAGGGCTGTATCAAGCAATCAGCCCCAGCATTTT. Translation gives CASSLRDRAVSSNQPQHF.

The chain uses TRBV27 and TRBJ1-5; 8 bases line up with TRBD1. CDR3 length: 16 amino acids. V trimming: 1 base; J trimming: 3 bases; junction bases outside the gene matches: 5. Germline V gives CDR1 MNHEY, CDR2 SMNVEV (reference sequence). The CDR3: CASSLFPRGPNQPQHF. The DNA for the CDR3 is TGTGCCAGCAGTTTATTTCCCAGGGGGCCCAATCAGCCCCAGCATTTT.

The V gene is TRBV6-5, the J gene TRBJ1-1; a weak D match, TRBD1 (6 bases). Germline V gene sequence: CDR1 MNHEY, CDR2 SVGAGI. V lost 5 bases, J lost 4 bases, and 11 bases lay in between. This CDR3 region has 13 residues. The CDR3 protein is CASSRQGITEAFF. CDR3 DNA: TGTGCCAGCAGTCGTCAGGGGATCACTGAAGCTTTCTTT.